This T cell receptor (beta chain) stems from a study of Tregs in tolerant kidney transplant recipients. Study-level points and caveats: Changing PCR primers prevented nucleotide comparison between some patients' samples.

Here immunoSEQ multiplex PCR was the method, and the copy in TCRdb shows in-frame clones only, minus some. This repertoire includes some 15,000 clones. Recipients received nonmyeloablative bone marrow transplants from related graft donors, with transient mixed chimerism. After removal of 3 bases from V and 4 bases from J, the junction contained 2 bases not matched to a gene. The V gene's germline CDR1 is SGHTA and CDR2 FQGNSA. This CDR3 has 15 amino acids. A note on this clone: Its target is not known. The CDR3 is cut off 3 residues early in the read; its end comes from the germline J gene.

The chain combines TRBV7-2 with TRBJ2-7, with 14 bases matching TRBD2. The clonotype was recovered from a human patient who received a combined kidney and bone marrow transplant. Among the T cells, some may be from the graft donor. The sample here was CD8+ T cells from blood (PBMCs), taken 6 months after the transplant. Incomplete CDR3 DNA: TGTGCCAGCAGCTTTGGGACTAGCGGGGGTTACGAG. This encodes CASSFGTSGGYE. The complete CDR3 sequence is CASSFGTSGGYEQYF.